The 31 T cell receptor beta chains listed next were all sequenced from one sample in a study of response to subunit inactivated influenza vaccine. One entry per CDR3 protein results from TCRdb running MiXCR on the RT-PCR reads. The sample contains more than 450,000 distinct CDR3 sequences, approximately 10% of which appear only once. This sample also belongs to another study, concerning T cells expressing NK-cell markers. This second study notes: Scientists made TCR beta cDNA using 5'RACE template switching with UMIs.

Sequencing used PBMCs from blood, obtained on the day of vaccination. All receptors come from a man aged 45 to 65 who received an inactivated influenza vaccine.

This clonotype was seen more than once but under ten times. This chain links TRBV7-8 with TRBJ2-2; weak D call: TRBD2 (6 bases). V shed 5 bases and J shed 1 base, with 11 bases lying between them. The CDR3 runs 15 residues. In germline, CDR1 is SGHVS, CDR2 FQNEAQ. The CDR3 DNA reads TGTGCCAGCAGCCCACGGGACTTGAACACCGGGGAGCTGTTTTTT. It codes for CASSPRDLNTGELFF.

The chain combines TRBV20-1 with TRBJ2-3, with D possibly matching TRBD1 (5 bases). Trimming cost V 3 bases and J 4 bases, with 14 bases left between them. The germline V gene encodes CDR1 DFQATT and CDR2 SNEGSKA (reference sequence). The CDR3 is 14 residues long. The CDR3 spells CSARDPGIADTQYF. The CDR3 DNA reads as TGCAGTGCTAGGGACCCAGGGATAGCAGATACGCAGTATTTT.

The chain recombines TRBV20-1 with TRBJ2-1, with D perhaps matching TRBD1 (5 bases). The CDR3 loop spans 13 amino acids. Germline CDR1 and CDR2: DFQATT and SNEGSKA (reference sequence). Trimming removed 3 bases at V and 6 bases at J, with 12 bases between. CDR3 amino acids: CSASQGLGNEQFF. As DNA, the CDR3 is TGCAGTGCTAGCCAGGGTCTGGGCAATGAGCAGTTCTTC.

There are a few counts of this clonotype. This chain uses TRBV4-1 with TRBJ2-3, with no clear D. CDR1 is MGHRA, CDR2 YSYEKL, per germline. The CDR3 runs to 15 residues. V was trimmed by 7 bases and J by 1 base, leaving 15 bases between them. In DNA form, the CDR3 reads TGCGCCAGCAACCATCCTTACGTCGGCACAGATACGCAGTATTTT. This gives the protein CASNHPYVGTDTQYF.

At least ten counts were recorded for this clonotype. Here the CDR3 reads CSARQGLGQNIQYF. The CDR3 region has the DNA TGCAGTGCAAGACAGGGATTGGGCCAAAACATTCAGTACTTC. The gene calls are TRBV20-1 and TRBJ2-4, with 7 bases lining up with TRBD1. Unmatched junction bases numbered 10, after V lost 6 bases and J lost 5 bases. The V gene's germline CDR1 is DFQATT and CDR2 SNEGSKA (reference sequence). This CDR3 contains 14 residues.

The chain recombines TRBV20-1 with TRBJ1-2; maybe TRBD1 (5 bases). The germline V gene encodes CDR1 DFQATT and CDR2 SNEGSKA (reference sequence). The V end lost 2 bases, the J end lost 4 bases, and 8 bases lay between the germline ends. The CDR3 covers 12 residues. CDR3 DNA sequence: TGCAGTGCTAGACTGGGGGGCTATGGCTACACCTTC. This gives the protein CSARLGGYGYTF.

The CDR3 DNA follows: TGTGCCAGCAGCCAAGAGCTGGGTCCTTATGGCTACACCTTC. It is translated as CASSQELGPYGYTF. The rearrangement links TRBV4-2 to TRBJ1-2; D unclear. Trimming removed 0 bases from V and 5 bases from J, with 10 bases in between. The CDR3 extends over 14 amino acids. Germline CDR1 is LGHNA and CDR2 is YNFKEQ.

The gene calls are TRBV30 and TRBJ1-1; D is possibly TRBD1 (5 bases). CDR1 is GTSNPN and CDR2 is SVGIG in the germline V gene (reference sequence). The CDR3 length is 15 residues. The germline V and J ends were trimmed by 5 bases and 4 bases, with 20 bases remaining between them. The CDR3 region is CAWDPGPGTGTEAFF. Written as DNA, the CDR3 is TGTGCCTGGGACCCGGGGCCCGGGACGGGCACTGAAGCTTTCTTT.

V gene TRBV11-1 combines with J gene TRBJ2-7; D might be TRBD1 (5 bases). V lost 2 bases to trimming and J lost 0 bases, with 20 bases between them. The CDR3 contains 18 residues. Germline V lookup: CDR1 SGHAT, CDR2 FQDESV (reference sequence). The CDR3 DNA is TGTGCCAGCAGCTTATCATGGTCGGGTGCAGGGTTCTCCTACGAGCAGTACTTC. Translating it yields CASSLSWSGAGFSYEQYF.

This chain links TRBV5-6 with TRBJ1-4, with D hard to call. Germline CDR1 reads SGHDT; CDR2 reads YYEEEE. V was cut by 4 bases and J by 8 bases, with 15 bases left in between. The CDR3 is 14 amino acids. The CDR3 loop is CASSTSIQEEKLFF. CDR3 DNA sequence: TGTGCCAGCAGCACGAGCATCCAAGAGGAAAAACTGTTTTTT.

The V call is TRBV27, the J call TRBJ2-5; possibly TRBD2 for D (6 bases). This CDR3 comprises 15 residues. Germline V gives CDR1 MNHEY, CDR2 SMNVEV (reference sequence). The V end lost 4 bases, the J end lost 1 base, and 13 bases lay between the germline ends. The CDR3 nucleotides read TGTGCCAGCAGTTCACCCGGGACTTTCCAAGAGACCCAGTACTTC. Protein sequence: CASSSPGTFQETQYF.

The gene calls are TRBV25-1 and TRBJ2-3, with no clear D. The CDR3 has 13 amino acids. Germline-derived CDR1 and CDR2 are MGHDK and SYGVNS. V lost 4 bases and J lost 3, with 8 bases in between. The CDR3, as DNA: TGTGCCAGCAGTGGGCCCCCAACAGATACGCAGTATTTT. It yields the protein CASSGPPTDTQYF.

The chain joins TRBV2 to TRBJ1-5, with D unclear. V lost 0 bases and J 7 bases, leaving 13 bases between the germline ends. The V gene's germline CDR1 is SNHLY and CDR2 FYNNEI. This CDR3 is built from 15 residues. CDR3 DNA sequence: TGTGCCAGCAGTGAAGCTCTCGGGGTCGGACAGCCCCAGCATTTT. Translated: CASSEALGVGQPQHF.

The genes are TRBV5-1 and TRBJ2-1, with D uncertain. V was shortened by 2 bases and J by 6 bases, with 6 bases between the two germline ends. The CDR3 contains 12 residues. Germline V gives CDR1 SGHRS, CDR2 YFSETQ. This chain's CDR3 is CASSFDLNEQFF. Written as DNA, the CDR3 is TGCGCCAGCAGCTTCGACCTCAATGAGCAGTTCTTC.

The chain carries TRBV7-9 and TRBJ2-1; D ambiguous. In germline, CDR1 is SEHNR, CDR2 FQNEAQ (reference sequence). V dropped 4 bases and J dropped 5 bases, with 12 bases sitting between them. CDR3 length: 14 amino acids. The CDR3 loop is CASSSYVENNEQFF. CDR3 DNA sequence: TGTGCCAGCAGCTCCTATGTCGAGAACAATGAGCAGTTCTTC. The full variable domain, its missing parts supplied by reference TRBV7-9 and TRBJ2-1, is DTGVSQNPRHKITKRGQNVTFRCDPISEHNRLYWYRQTLGQGPEFLTYFQNEAQLEKSRLLSDRFSAERPKGSFSTLEIQRTEQGDSAMYLCASSSYVENNEQFFGPGTRLTVL.

The CDR3 region is CAISAGTGDTEAFF. DNA for the CDR3: TGTGCCATCAGTGCTGGGACAGGGGACACTGAAGCTTTCTTT. The genes are TRBV10-3 and TRBJ1-1; 10 bases align to TRBD1. Germline trimming cut 4 bases from V and 3 bases from J; bases unmatched to any gene: 2. Per germline, CDR1 ENHRY and CDR2 SYGVKD. CDR3 length: 14 residues.

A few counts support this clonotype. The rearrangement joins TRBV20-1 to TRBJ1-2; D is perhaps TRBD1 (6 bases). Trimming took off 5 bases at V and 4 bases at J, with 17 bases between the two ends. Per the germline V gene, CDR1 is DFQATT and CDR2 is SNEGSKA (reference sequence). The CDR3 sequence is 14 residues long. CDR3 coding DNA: TGCAGTGCTCCACAGGGAGGGGGACCCTATGGCTACACCTTC. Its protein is CSAPQGGGPYGYTF.

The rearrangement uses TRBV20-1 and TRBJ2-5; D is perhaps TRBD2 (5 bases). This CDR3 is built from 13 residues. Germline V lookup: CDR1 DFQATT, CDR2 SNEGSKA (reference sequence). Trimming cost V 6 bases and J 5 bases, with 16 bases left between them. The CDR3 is CSATGTSRETQYF. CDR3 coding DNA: TGCAGTGCCACCGGCACTAGTAGGGAGACCCAGTACTTC.

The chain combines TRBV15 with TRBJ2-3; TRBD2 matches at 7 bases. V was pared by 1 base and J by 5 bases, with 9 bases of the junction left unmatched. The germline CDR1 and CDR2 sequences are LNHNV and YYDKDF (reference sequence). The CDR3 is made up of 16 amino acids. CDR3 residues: CATSRGGSGVVDTQYF. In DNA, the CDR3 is TGTGCCACCAGCAGAGGGGGAAGCGGGGTGGTAGATACGCAGTATTTT.

The CDR3 DNA is TGTGCCAGCAGCCCATCAGGTGGGCGTTCTACTTCACCCCTCCACTTT. It encodes CASSPSGGRSTSPLHF. The chain couples TRBV7-9 to TRBJ1-6; D remains unclear. Germline CDR1 is SEHNR and CDR2 is FQNEAQ (reference sequence). The V and J ends lost 5 bases and 9 bases respectively, with 20 bases between them. This CDR3 comprises 16 residues.

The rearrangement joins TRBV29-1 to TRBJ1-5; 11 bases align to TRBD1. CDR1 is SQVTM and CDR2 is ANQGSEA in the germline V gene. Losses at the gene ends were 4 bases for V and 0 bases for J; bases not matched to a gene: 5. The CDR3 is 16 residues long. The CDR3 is CSVVGQGEGSNQPQHF. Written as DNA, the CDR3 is TGCAGCGTTGTGGGACAGGGGGAGGGTAGCAATCAGCCCCAGCATTTT.

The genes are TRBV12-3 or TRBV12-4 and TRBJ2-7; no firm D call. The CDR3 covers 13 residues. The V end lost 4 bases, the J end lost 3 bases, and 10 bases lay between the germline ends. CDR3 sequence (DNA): TGTGCCAGCAGTTCCCGCGGCTACTACGAGCAGTACTTC. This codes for CASSSRGYYEQYF.

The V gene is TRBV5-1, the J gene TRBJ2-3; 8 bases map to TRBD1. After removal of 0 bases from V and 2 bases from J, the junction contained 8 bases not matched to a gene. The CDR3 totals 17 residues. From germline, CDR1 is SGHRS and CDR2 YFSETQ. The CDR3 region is CASSLETQGAITDTQYF. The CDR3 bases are TGCGCCAGCAGCTTGGAGACCCAGGGGGCGATCACAGATACGCAGTATTTT.

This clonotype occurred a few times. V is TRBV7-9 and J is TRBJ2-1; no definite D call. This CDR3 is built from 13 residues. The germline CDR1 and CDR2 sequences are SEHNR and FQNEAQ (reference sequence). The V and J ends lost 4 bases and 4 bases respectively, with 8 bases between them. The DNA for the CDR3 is TGTGCCAGCAGCTCCAGACTTTACAATGAGCAGTTCTTC. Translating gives CASSSRLYNEQFF.

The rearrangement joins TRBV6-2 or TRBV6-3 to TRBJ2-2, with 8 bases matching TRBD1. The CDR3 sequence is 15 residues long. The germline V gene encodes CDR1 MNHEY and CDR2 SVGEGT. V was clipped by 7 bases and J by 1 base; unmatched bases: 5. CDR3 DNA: TGTGCCAGCAAAAACGACAGGGGGAACACCGGGGAGCTGTTTTTT. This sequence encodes CASKNDRGNTGELFF.

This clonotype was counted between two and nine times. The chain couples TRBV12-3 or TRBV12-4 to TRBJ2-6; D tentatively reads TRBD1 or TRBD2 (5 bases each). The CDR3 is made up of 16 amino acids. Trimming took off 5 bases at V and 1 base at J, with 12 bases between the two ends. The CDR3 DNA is TGTGCCAGCAGTCGGGACCCTGATTCTGGGGCCAACGTCCTGACTTTC. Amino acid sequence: CASSRDPDSGANVLTF.

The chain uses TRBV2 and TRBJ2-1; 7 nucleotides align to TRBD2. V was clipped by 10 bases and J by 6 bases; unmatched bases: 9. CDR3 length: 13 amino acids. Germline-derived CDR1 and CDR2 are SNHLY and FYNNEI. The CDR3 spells CATPSGTPNEQFF. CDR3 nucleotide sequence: TGTGCCACCCCGAGCGGGACTCCCAATGAGCAGTTCTTC.

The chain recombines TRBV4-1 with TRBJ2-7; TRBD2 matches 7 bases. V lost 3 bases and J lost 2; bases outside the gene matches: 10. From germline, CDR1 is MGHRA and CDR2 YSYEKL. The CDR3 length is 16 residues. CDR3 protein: CASSHRALATPYEQYF. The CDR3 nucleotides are TGCGCCAGCAGCCATAGGGCACTAGCGACCCCCTACGAGCAGTACTTC.

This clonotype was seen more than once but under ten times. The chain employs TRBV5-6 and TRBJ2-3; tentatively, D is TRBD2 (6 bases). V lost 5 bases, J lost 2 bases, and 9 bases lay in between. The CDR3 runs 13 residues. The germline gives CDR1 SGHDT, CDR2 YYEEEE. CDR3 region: CASRTRHTDTQYF. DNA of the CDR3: TGTGCCAGCAGGACTAGGCACACAGATACGCAGTATTTT.

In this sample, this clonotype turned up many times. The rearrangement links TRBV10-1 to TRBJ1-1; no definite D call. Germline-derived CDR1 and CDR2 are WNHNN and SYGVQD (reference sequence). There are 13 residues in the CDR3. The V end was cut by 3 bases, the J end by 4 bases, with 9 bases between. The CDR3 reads CASSDRSVTEAFF. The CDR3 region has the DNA TGCGCCAGCAGTGACAGGTCGGTCACTGAAGCTTTCTTT.

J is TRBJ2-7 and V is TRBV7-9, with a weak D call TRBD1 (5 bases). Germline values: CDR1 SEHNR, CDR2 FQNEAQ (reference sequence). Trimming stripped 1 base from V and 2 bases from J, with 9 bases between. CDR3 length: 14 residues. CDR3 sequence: CASSLVQAPYEQYF. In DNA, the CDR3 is TGTGCCAGCAGCTTAGTACAGGCCCCCTACGAGCAGTACTTC. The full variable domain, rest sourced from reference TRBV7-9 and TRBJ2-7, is DTGVSQNPRHKITKRGQNVTFRCDPISEHNRLYWYRQTLGQGPEFLTYFQNEAQLEKSRLLSDRFSAERPKGSFSTLEIQRTEQGDSAMYLCASSLVQAPYEQYFGPGTRLTVT.